This T cell receptor (beta chain) originates from a study of circulating and synovial CD4+ cells in juvenile arthritis. Libraries were prepared by immunoSEQ multiplex PCR; TCRdb keeps only in-frame clonotypes and omits some of them. The table shows 30,000 to 40,000 clones, with less than 97% occurring only once. V lost 6 bases, J lost 1 base, and 23 bases lay in between. The germline CDR1 and CDR2 sequences are SGHNT and YYREEE (reference sequence). CDR3 length: 18 amino acids. The TCR originated in a human donor with juvenile idiopathic arthritis. The gene calls are TRBV5-4 and TRBJ2-1; D possibly corresponds to TRBD1 (6 bases). Material for sequencing was CD4+ T cells from blood. The CDR3 reads CASTLGADPFGSYNEQFF. The CDR3 nucleotides are TGTGCCAGCACCCTGGGGGCAGACCCCTTTGGATCCTACAATGAGCAGTTCTTC. Full variable domain (rest looked up from reference TRBV5-4 and TRBJ2-1): ETGVTQSPTHLIKTRGQQVTLRCSSQSGHNTVSWYQQALGQGPQFIFQYYREEENGRGNFPPRFSGLQFPNYSSELNVNALELDDSALYLCASTLGADPFGSYNEQFFGPGTRLTVL.